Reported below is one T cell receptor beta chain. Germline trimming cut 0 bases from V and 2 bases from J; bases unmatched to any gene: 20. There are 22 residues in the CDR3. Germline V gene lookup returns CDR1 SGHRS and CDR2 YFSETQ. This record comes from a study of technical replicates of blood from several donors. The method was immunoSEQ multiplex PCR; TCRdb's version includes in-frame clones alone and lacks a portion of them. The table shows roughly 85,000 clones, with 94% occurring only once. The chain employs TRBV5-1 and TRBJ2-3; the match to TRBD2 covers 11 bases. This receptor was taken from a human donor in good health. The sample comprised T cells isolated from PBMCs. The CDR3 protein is CASSLDSRLGTSGSSDTDTQYF. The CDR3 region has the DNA TGCGCCAGCAGCTTGGATTCGCGACTTGGAACTAGCGGGAGTTCCGACACAGATACGCAGTATTTT.